This TCR beta chain was captured by sequencing in a study of siplizumab effects on memory and regulatory T cells. The CDR3 has 14 amino acids. The V gene's germline CDR1 is MDHEN and CDR2 SYDVKM. The V and J ends lost 3 bases and 8 bases respectively, with 16 bases between them. Study results and limitations: Under siplizumab, an average about 70% of mappable alloreactive CD4+ clones were Treg-derived, compared with around 25% in controls.

Concerning this clone: Its antigen is unidentified.

The data were produced by immunoSEQ multiplex PCR, yet TCRdb's version contains in-frame clones alone and is incomplete. The sample comprises about 100,000 clones, 94% of which are singletons, and 1% to 1.5% rests with the top ten. The sequence came from a human donor in good health. What was sequenced was non-Treg CD4+ T cells sorted from blood. The chain uses TRBV28 and TRBJ1-2, with D hard to call. CDR3 protein: CASSFNMGNRGYTF. Here the CDR3 DNA reads TGTGCCAGCAGTTTTAATATGGGAAACCGGGGCTACACCTTC.